In this sample, the clone carrying this T cell receptor (beta chain) turned up a few times. Its target is unknown. The data derive from a study of cytomegalovirus exposure and HLA in healthy donors. Study findings and constraints: In a later analysis, first-cohort TCR clusters were found to tend to co-occur in the 100 to 150 validation repertoires. CMV antigen specificity of three CMV-associated chains was confirmed in vitro. Some public TCRs appeared in many individuals, while most sequences were rare.

Germline CDR1 reads MNHEY; CDR2 reads SMNVEV (reference sequence). V shed 5 bases and J 3 bases; nucleotides not matched to a gene: 0. The CDR3 has 12 amino acids. Only in-frame clones appear in the TCRdb table, and some are missing; sequencing was by immunoSEQ multiplex PCR. This sample carries 95,000 to 120,000 clones, about 85% of them seen once, and the ten largest clones take 3% to 3.5%. The chain joins TRBV27 to TRBJ1-1; 7 bases map to TRBD1. The source material was PBMCs. The TCR comes from a woman aged 18-29 years in good health and CMV-seronegative. CDR3 coding DNA: TGTGCCAGCAGTACAGGGGACACTGAAGCTTTCTTT. As protein: CASSTGDTEAFF.